This note documents a single T cell receptor (beta chain) sequence. The antigen remains undetermined. This CDR3 is built from 15 residues. The V gene lost 8 bases and the J gene lost 5 bases, with 21 bases spanning the gap. CDR1 is WSHSY, CDR2 SAAADI, per germline. Libraries were prepared by immunoSEQ multiplex PCR; TCRdb keeps only in-frame clonotypes and omits some of them. The sample yields some 79,000 clones, approximately 85% seen once. This specimen comes from a study of T cell responses to AZD1222 COVID-19 vaccine. Points from the study as a whole: Females made up more of the donors, who were largely white British, and clonal diversity may have come out too low. Sampling captured repertoires only after the peak T cell response.

The origin of this receptor is an adult who received the AZD1222 COVID-19 vaccine. The genes are TRBV10-2 and TRBJ1-1; D perhaps matches TRBD1 (6 bases). Specimen: peripheral blood, collected 28 days after the second AZD1222 dose. CDR3 protein: CASVPRGPERTEAFF. In nucleotides, the CDR3 is TGCGCCAGCGTCCCCCGGGGGCCCGAGAGGACTGAAGCTTTCTTT.